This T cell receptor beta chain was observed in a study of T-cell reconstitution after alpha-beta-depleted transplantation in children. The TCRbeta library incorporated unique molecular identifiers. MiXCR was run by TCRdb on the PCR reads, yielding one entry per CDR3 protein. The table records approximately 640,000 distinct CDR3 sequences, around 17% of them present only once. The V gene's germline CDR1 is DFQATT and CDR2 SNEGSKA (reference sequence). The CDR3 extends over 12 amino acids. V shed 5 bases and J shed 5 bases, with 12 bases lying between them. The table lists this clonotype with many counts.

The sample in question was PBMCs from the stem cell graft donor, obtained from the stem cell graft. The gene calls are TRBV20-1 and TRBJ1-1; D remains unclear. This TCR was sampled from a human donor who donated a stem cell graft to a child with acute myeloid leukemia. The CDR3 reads CSASRRDTEAFF. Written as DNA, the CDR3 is TGCAGTGCTTCGCGCCGGGATACTGAAGCTTTCTTT.